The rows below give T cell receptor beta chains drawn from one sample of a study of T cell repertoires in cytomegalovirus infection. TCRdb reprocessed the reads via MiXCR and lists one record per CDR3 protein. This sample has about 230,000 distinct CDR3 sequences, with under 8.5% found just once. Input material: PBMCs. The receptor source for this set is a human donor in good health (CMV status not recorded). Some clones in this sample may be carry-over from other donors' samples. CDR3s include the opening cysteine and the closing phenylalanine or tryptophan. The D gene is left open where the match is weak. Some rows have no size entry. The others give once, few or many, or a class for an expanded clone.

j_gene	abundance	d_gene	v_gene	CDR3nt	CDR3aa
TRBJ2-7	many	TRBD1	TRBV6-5	TGTGCCAGCTTAACCCGGACAGGGGCTGGGGGCGAGCAGTACTTC	CASLTRTGAGGEQYF
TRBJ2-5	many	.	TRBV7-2	TGTGCCAGCAGACGGGACGCCCAAGAGACCCAGTACTTC	CASRRDAQETQYF
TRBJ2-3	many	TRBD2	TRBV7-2	TGTGCCAGCAGCTTAGGCCAGCGGGGGGCGGGCACAGATACGCAGTATTTT	CASSLGQRGAGTDTQYF
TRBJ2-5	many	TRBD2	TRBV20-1	TGCAGTGCTGCGAACCTAGCGGGGGAACAAGAGACCCAGTACTTC	CSAANLAGEQETQYF
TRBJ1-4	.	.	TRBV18	TGTGCCAGCTCACCAGGTCCTGCAACTAATGAAAAACTGTTTTTT	CASSPGPATNEKLFF
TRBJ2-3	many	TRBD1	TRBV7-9	TGTGCCAGCGGCAGTGAGACAGGGCTAGGAGATACGCAGTATTTT	CASGSETGLGDTQYF
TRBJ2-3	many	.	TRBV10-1	TGCGCCAGCAGTGAAGACGGGGTGCTCACAGATACGCAGTATTTT	CASSEDGVLTDTQYF
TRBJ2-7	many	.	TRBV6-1	TGTGCCAGCAGTCGATTGACAGACAGTTCCTACGAGCAGTACTTC	CASSRLTDSSYEQYF
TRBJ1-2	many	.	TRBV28	TGTGCCAGCAGTTCCGGGGGGGTCCTCTCCTATGGCTACACCTTC	CASSSGGVLSYGYTF
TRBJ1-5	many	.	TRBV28	TGTGCCAGCAGTTTTATGGTCGGGCAGGGCAGCAATCAGCCCCAGCATTTT	CASSFMVGQGSNQPQHF
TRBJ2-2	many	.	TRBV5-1	TGCGCCAGCAGCTTGGCCCCTGGCGCGAACACCGGGGAGCTGTTTTTT	CASSLAPGANTGELFF
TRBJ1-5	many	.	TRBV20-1	TGCAGTGCTAGAGAATATAGCAATCAGCCCCAGCATTTT	CSAREYSNQPQHF
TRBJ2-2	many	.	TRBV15	TGTGCCACCAGCAGAGCCCAGCGAAGGTTCACCGGGGAGCTGTTTTTT	CATSRAQRRFTGELFF
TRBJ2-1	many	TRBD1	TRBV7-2	TGTGCCAGCAGTTCGGGACAGGAGTTCTTC	CASSSGQEFF
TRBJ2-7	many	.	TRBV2	TGTGCCAGCATGGCAGGGACCGAGCAGTACTTC	CASMAGTEQYF
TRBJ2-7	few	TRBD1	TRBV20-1	TGCAGCGTGAGACAGGGGGCTGACGAGCAGTACTTC	CSVRQGADEQYF
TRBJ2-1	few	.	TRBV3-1	TGTGCCAGCAGCCAAGATAGGCAGTCGTACAATGAGCAGTTCTTC	CASSQDRQSYNEQFF
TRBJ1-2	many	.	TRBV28	TGTGCCAGCAGTGTAGGCAGAAGGGATGGCTACACCTTC	CASSVGRRDGYTF
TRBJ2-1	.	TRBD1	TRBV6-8	TGTGCCAGCAGTCCCCCACCGACAGGGATAAACTCCTACAATGAGCAGTTCTTC	CASSPPPTGINSYNEQFF
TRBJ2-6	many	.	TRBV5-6	TGTGCCAGCAGCTTGGGACCCTCCTCTGGGGCCAACGTCCTGACTTTC	CASSLGPSSGANVLTF
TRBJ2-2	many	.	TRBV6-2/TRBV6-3	TGTGCCAGCAGTCCACGGAACACCGGGGAGCTGTTTTTT	CASSPRNTGELFF
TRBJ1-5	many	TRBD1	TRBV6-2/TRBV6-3	TGTGCCAGCAGCACCTATGGGGACAGTAATCAGCCCCAGCATTTT	CASSTYGDSNQPQHF
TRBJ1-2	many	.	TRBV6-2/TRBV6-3	TGTGCCAGCAGGGATCCATCTGTTTATGGCTACACCTTC	CASRDPSVYGYTF
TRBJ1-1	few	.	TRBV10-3	TGTGCCATCAGTGAGTCGGAGGTCGGAGCTTTCTTT	CAISESEVGAFF
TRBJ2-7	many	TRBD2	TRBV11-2	TGTGCCAGCAGCCTGGGGAGACTAGCGGAACTCTACGAGCAGTACTTC	CASSLGRLAELYEQYF
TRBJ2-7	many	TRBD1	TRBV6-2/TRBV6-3	TGTGCCAGCAGCAGGCCGGGACAGGGGTTCCACGAGCAGTACTTC	CASSRPGQGFHEQYF
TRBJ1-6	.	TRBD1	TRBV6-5	TGTGCCAGCAGTTCGGCCGGGACAGTTCGTTCACCCCTCCACTTT	CASSSAGTVRSPLHF
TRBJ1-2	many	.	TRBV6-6	TGTGCCAGCACCTTAACAGGGAATGGCTACACCTTC	CASTLTGNGYTF
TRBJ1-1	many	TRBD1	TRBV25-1	TGTGCCAGCTCAGACAGGGTAAGGACGGGGACTGAAGCTTTCTTT	CASSDRVRTGTEAFF
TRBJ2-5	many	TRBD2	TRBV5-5	TGTGCCAGCAGCTTCTTAAACTGGGGGGGAGAGACCCAGTACTTC	CASSFLNWGGETQYF
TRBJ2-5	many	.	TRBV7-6	TGTGCCAGCAGCTTAATGGCGGAGCAAGAGACCCAGTACTTC	CASSLMAEQETQYF
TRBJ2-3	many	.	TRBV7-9	TGTGCCAGCAGCCCCCCGGATAGGACTACCTCTTACGGTACGCAGTATTTT	CASSPPDRTTSYGTQYF